Following are 6 T cell receptor beta chains from one sample sequenced in a study of beta chain features in type 1 diabetes. Expressed TCRB transcripts were sequenced because the isolated RNA had all been reverse transcribed beforehand. Clones were read by immunoSEQ multiplex PCR, and TCRdb kept only the in-frame ones, dropping some. Of 15,000 to 20,000 clones detected, around 46% appear once; the ten largest clones hold about 0.45%. Specimen: stem cell memory CD4+ T cells from blood. These receptors were collected from a man younger than 35 in good health.

This chain links TRBV7-2 with TRBJ2-7; TRBD2 might be the D (6 bases). This CDR3 is 14 amino acids long. Per the germline V gene, CDR1 is SGHTA and CDR2 is FQGNSA. Trimming took off 1 base at V and 6 bases at J, with 13 bases between the two ends. Here the CDR3 reads CASSLVGGISEQYF. As DNA, the CDR3 is TGTGCCAGCAGCTTAGTCGGCGGGATCAGCGAGCAGTACTTC.

CDR3 protein: CASSMTSYYNQPQHF. CDR3 nucleotide sequence: TGTGCCAGTAGTATGACCTCGTACTACAATCAGCCCCAGCATTTT. The genes are TRBV19 and TRBJ1-5; unclear D gene. Germline CDR1 reads LNHDA; CDR2 reads SQIVND (reference sequence). The V gene lost 3 bases and the J gene lost 3 bases, with 12 bases spanning the gap. The CDR3 covers 15 residues.

This chain connects TRBV9 to TRBJ2-5; unclear D gene. Germline V gene lookup returns CDR1 SGDLS and CDR2 YYNGEE. Trimming cost V 3 bases and J 1 base, with 10 bases left between them. The length of the CDR3 is 14 residues. CDR3 nucleotides: TGTGCCAGCAGCGGAGGTTACCTCCAAGAGACCCAGTACTTC. Its protein product is CASSGGYLQETQYF.

The CDR3: CASSFPGQGMDTQYF. CDR3 DNA sequence: TGTGCCAGCAGCTTTCCGGGACAGGGGATGGATACGCAGTATTTT. The V call is TRBV7-9, the J call TRBJ2-3; 10 bases are a match to TRBD1. The CDR3 sequence is 15 residues long. The J segment lost 6 bases and the V segment lost 3 bases, leaving 6 bases of the junction unmatched. Germline V gene sequence: CDR1 SEHNR, CDR2 FQNEAQ (reference sequence).

There are a few counts of this clone. V usage is TRBV7-2 and J usage is TRBJ2-2; 12 positions match TRBD1. The CDR3 spans 16 residues. The trim removed 5 bases at V and 5 bases at J, leaving 6 bases unmatched. CDR1 is SGHTA, CDR2 FQGNSA, per germline. The CDR3 DNA is TGTGCCAGCAGCGTCCGGGACAGGGGGCTTACCGGGGAGCTGTTTTTT. Protein: CASSVRDRGLTGELFF.

With regard to this clone: The same CDR3 arises from other DNA sequences in this sample as well. This chain links TRBV4-3 with TRBJ1-2, with a weak D call TRBD1 (6 bases). The V gene lost 2 bases and the J gene lost 5 bases, with 24 bases spanning the gap. The CDR3 spans 18 residues. Germline loops: CDR1 LGHNA, CDR2 YSLEER. CDR3 protein: CASSQLYSTGLGGYGYTF. As DNA, the CDR3 is TGCGCCAGCAGCCAATTATACAGCACAGGGTTAGGGGGTTATGGCTACACCTTC.